This T cell receptor beta chain was sequenced in a study of T cell changes during pregnancy in multiple sclerosis. Clones were sequenced by immunoSEQ multiplex PCR, and TCRdb holds only the in-frame ones, with some missing. The table has some 80,000 clones, 92% seen once. Germline V gene data show CDR1 as SGDLS and CDR2 as YYNGEE. CDR3 size: 13 residues. The V and J ends lost 4 bases and 3 bases respectively, with 7 bases between them. The TCR was taken from a female donor with multiple sclerosis, enrolled in a pregnancy study. The chain recombines TRBV9 with TRBJ1-4; D ambiguous. The source material was peripheral blood, sampled before pregnancy. DNA of the CDR3: TGTGCCAGCAGCCCTAGTGCTAATGAAAAACTGTTTTTT. Amino acids: CASSPSANEKLFF.